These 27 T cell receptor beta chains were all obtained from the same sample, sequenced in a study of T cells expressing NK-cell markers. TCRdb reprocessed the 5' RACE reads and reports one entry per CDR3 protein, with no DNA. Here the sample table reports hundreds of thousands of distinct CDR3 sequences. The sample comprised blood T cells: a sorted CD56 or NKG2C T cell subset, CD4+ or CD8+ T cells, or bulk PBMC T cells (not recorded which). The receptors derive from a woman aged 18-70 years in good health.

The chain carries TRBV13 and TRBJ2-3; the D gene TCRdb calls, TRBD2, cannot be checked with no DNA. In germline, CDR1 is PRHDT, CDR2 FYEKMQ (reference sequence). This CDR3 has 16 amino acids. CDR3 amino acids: CASSLPPSGRGDTQYF.

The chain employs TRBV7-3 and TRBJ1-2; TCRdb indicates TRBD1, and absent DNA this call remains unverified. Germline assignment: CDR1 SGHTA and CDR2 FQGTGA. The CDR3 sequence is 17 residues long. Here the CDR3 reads CASSLPMTGEVNYGYTF.

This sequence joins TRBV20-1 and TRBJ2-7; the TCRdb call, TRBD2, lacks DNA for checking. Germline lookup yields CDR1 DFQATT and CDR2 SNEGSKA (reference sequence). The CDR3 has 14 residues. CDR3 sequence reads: CSGAGGTSLYEQYF.

CDR3 sequence: CASSPPDRDRNTIYF. V usage is TRBV23-1 and J usage is TRBJ1-3; TCRdb's D call, TRBD1, is unchecked because there is no DNA. TRBV23-1 is an ORF, and what it does is uncertain. There are 15 residues in the CDR3.

The CDR3: CASSPRGGGGYGYTF. The gene calls are TRBV7-3 and TRBJ1-2; TCRdb's D gene call, TRBD1, goes unchecked for lack of DNA. Germline CDR1 and CDR2: SGHTA and FQGTGA. The CDR3 spans 15 residues.

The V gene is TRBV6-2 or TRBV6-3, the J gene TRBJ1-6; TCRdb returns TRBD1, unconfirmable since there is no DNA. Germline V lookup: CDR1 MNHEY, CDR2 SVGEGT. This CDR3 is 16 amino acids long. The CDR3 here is CASSLRGQATNSPLHF.

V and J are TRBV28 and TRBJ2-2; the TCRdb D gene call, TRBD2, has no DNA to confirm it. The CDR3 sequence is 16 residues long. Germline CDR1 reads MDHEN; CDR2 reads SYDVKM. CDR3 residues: CASTGLGAFDTGELFF.

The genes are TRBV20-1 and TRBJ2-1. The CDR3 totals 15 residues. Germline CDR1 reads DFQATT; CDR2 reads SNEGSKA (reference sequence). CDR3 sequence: CSAPTEPDYYNEQFF.

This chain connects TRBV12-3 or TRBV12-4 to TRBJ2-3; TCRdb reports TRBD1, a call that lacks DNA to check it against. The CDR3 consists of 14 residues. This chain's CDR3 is CASSLSGGADTQYF.

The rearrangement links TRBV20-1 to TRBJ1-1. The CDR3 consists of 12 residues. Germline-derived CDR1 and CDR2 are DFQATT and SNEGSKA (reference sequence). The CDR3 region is CSASRGDTEAFF.

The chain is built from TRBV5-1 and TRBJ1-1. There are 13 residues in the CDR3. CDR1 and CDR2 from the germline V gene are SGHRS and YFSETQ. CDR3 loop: CASSWDLGTEAFF.

The CDR3 is CSARLAGTGSSYNEQFF. The chain employs TRBV20-1 and TRBJ2-1; TCRdb gives TRBD2 as the D gene, but with no DNA this cannot be confirmed. The CDR3 contains 17 residues. In germline, CDR1 is DFQATT, CDR2 SNEGSKA (reference sequence).

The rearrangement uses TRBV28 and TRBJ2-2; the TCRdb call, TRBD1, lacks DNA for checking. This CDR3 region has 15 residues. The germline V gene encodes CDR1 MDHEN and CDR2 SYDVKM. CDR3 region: CASTATGDYTGELFF.

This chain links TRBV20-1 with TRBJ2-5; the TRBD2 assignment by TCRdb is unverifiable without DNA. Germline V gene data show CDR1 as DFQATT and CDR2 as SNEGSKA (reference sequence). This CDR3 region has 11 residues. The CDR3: CSTRAVETQYF.

The CDR3 spells CASSLGPTDFYGYTF. The V and J genes are TRBV5-1 and TRBJ1-2. Germline V gene lookup returns CDR1 SGHRS and CDR2 YFSETQ. This CDR3 comprises 15 residues.

The CDR3 is CASSSHAMQGELFF. V usage is TRBV7-2 and J usage is TRBJ2-2. The CDR3 is 14 residues long. Germline lookup yields CDR1 SGHTA and CDR2 FQGNSA.

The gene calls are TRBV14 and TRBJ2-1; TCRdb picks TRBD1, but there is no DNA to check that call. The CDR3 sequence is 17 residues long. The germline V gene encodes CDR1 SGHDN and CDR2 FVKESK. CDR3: CASSQGGAPSLYNEQFF.

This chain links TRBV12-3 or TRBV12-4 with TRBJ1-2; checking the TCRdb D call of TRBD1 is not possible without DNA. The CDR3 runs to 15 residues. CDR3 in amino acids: CASSSWGGSGYGYTF.

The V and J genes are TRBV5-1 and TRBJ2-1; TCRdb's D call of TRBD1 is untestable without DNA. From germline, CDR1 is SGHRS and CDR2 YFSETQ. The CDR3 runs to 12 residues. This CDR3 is CASSPTGVEQFF.

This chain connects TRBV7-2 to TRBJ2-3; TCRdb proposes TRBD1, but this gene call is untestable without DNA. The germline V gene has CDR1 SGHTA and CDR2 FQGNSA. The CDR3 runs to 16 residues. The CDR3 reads CASSLVGQGMTDTQYF.

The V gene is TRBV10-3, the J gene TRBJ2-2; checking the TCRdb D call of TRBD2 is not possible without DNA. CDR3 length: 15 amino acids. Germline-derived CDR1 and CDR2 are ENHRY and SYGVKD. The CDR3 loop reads CAIIGGTANTGELFF.

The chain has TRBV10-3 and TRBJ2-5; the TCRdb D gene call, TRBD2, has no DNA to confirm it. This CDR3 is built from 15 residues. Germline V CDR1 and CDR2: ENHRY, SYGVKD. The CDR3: CAISEPGEARETQYF.

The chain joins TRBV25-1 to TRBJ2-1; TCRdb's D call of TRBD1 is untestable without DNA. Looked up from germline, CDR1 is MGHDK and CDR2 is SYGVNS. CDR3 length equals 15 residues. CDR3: CASSGQGRGHNEQFF.

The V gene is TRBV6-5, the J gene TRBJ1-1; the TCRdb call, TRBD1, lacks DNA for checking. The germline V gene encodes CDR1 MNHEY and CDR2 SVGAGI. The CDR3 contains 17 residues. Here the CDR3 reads CASSYSTGAQQNTEAFF.

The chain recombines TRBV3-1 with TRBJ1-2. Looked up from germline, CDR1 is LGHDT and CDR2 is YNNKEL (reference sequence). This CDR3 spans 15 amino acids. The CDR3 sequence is CASSRRRAANYGYTF.

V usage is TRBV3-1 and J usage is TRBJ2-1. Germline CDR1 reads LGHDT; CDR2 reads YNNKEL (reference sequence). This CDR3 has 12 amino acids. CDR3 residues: CASSWLGVEQFF.

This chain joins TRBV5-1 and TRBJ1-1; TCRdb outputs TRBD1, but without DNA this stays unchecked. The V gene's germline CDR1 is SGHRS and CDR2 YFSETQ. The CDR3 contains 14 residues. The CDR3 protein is CASSGGPGNTEAFF.